The TCR beta chain under discussion was sequenced for a study of blood T cells in healthy people across ages. The use of a sample-barcoded 5' primer and a J-beta primer mix characterized a second PCR of roughly 6 to 11 cycles. Per-sample output comprised a minimum of 3 million paired-end reads containing CDR3. TCRdb re-analysed the 5' RACE reads in MiXCR, keeping a single row per CDR3 protein. This sample yields some 710,000 distinct CDR3 sequences, of which approximately 22% are seen a single time; about 22% belongs to the top ten. This CDR3 has 13 residues. Germline V gene lookup returns CDR1 DFQATT and CDR2 SNEGSKA (reference sequence). Unmatched junction bases numbered 5, after V lost 6 bases and J lost 2 bases.

This clonotype was obtained from a man aged 70 or older in good health. The sequencing sample was made of blood. V gene TRBV20-1 combines with J gene TRBJ2-3, with 7 nucleotides matching TRBD2. As DNA, the CDR3 is TGCAGTGCGGAAAGGGACTACACAGATACGCAGTATTTT. Encoded protein: CSAERDYTDTQYF.